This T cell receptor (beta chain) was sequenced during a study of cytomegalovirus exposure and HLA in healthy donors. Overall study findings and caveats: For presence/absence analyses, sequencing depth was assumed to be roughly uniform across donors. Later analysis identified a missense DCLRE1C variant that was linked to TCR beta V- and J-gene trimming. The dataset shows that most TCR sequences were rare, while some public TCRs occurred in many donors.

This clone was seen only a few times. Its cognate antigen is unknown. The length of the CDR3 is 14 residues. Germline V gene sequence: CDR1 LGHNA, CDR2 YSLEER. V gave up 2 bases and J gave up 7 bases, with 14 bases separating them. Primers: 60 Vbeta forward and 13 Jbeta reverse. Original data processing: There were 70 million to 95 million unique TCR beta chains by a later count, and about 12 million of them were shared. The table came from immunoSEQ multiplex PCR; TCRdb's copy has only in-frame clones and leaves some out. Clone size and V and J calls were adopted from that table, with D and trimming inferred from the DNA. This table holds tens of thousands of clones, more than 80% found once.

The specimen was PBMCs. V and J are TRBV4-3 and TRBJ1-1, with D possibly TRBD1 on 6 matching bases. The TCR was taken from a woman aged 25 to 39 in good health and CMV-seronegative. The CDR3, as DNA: TGCGCCAGCAGCCAATCATATGAAGGGGGTGAAGCTTTCTTT. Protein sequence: CASSQSYEGGEAFF.